These 18 T cell receptor beta chains originate from one sample sequenced in a study of blood T cell repertoires in COVID-19. The data were produced by immunoSEQ multiplex PCR, yet TCRdb's version contains in-frame clones alone and is incomplete. Found here are around 110,000 clones, roughly 90% of them singletons; the top ten hold approximately 5%. Material for sequencing was peripheral blood. The receptors shown here come from a man aged 40-49 years with active or convalescent COVID-19.

The CDR3 sequence is CASDSFNEKLFF. CDR3 DNA sequence: TGTGCCAGTGACAGCTTTAATGAAAAACTGTTTTTT. This rearrangement joins TRBV2 to TRBJ1-4, with D possibly matching TRBD1 (5 bases). Germline CDR1 and CDR2: SNHLY and FYNNEI. The germline V and J ends were trimmed by 9 bases and 4 bases, with 9 bases remaining between them. CDR3 size: 12 residues.

The chain couples TRBV28 to TRBJ1-3, with D uncertain. V dropped 6 bases and J dropped 4 bases, with 16 bases sitting between them. CDR1 is MDHEN, CDR2 SYDVKM, per germline. This CDR3 is 15 amino acids long. CDR3 nucleotides: TGTGCCAGCAGACCCCCAGGTGGGCGAGGAAACACCATATATTTT. This translates into CASRPPGGRGNTIYF.

CDR3 nucleotide sequence: TGTGCCAGCAGCATCCGGACAGGGGGCGGCTCACCCCTCCACTTT. Translated: CASSIRTGGGSPLHF. This chain connects TRBV5-6 to TRBJ1-6, with 11 nucleotides matching TRBD1. The CDR3 runs to 15 residues. The junction had 7 bases not matched to a gene; V was cut back by 4 bases and J by 10 bases. Germline V CDR1 and CDR2: SGHDT, YYEEEE.

The chain recombines TRBV5-1 with TRBJ2-4; tentative D call: TRBD2 (5 bases). Germline V lookup: CDR1 SGHRS, CDR2 YFSETQ. The CDR3 loop spans 16 amino acids. V gave up 4 bases and J gave up 0 bases, with 14 bases separating them. The CDR3 nucleotides are TGCGCCAGCAGCCCGGAAACTGGACTAGCCAAAAACATTCAGTACTTC. It yields the protein CASSPETGLAKNIQYF.

This clone is a singleton in its sample. The chain is built from TRBV5-4 and TRBJ1-2; 7 nucleotides line up with TRBD1. CDR1 and CDR2 (germline): SGHNT, YYREEE (reference sequence). V gave up 4 bases and J gave up 2 bases; unmatched junction bases: 5. CDR3 size: 14 residues. CDR3 sequence (DNA): TGTGCCAGCAGCGGACAGGACATCAACTATGGCTACACCTTC. Its protein is CASSGQDINYGYTF.

The chain is built from TRBV28 and TRBJ1-1, with TRBD1 matching 11 bases. The CDR3 sequence is 19 residues long. Germline CDR1 and CDR2: MDHEN and SYDVKM. The junction had 12 bases not matched to a gene; V was cut back by 3 bases and J by 0 bases. The CDR3 sequence: CASSLATFRDRGLNTEAFF. In DNA form, the CDR3 reads TGTGCCAGCAGTTTGGCGACTTTCCGGGACAGGGGGTTGAACACTGAAGCTTTCTTT. The full variable domain, rest sourced from reference TRBV28 and TRBJ1-1, is DVKVTQSSRYLVKRTGEKVFLECVQDMDHENMFWYRQDPGLGLRLIYFSYDVKMKEKGDIPEGYSVSREKKERFSLILESASTNQTSMYLCASSLATFRDRGLNTEAFFGQGTRLTVV.

The rearrangement links TRBV28 to TRBJ1-2; 11 bases agree with TRBD1. The trim removed 3 bases at V and 7 bases at J, leaving 4 bases unmatched. The germline CDR1 and CDR2 sequences are MDHEN and SYDVKM. CDR3 length equals 14 residues. DNA of the CDR3: TGTGCCAGCAGTTTTCAGGGACAGGGGGGTGGCTACACCTTC. This encodes CASSFQGQGGGYTF.

V usage is TRBV11-2 and J usage is TRBJ2-7, with 7 nucleotides matching TRBD1. The ends lost 0 bases at V and 3 bases at J; junction bases unmatched: 5. Germline CDR1 reads SGHAT; CDR2 reads FQNNGV. The CDR3 runs to 15 residues. In nucleotides, the CDR3 is TGTGCCAGCAGCTTAGAGGGGACAGTTTTCTACGAGCAGTACTTC. This translates into CASSLEGTVFYEQYF. The full variable domain, its missing parts supplied by reference TRBV11-2 and TRBJ2-7, is EAGVAQSPRYKIIEKRQSVAFWCNPISGHATLYWYQQILGQGPKLLIQFQNNGVVDDSQLPKDRFSAERLKGVDSTLKIQPAKLEDSAVYLCASSLEGTVFYEQYFGPGTRLTVT.

The V gene is TRBV7-3, the J gene TRBJ1-1; D unresolved. V was trimmed by 2 bases and J by 0 bases, leaving 10 bases between them. CDR3 length: 15 amino acids. In germline, CDR1 is SGHTA, CDR2 FQGTGA. CDR3 region: CASSLLGSLNTEAFF. DNA of the CDR3: TGTGCCAGCAGCTTATTGGGCAGCTTGAACACTGAAGCTTTCTTT. The whole variable domain, remainder taken from reference TRBV7-3 and TRBJ1-1, is GAGVSQTPSNKVTEKGKYVELRCDPISGHTALYWYRQSLGQGPEFLIYFQGTGAADDSGLPNDRFFAVRPEGSVSTLKIQRTERGDSAVYLCASSLLGSLNTEAFFGQGTRLTVV.

The V and J genes are TRBV18 and TRBJ1-2; TRBD1 agrees at 8 bases. Per germline, CDR1 KGHSH and CDR2 LQKENI. The CDR3 extends over 13 amino acids. Unmatched junction bases numbered 7, after V lost 5 bases and J lost 8 bases. The CDR3 loop reads CASSSTGVSGYTF. The DNA of the CDR3 is TGTGCCAGCTCATCGACAGGGGTGAGCGGCTACACCTTC.

This chain connects TRBV5-1 to TRBJ1-2, with D tentatively TRBD1 (6 bases). In germline, CDR1 is SGHRS, CDR2 YFSETQ. The CDR3 is made up of 15 amino acids. The V gene lost 4 bases and the J gene lost 4 bases, with 17 bases spanning the gap. CDR3 in amino acids: CASSPDGQPRYGYTF. DNA of the CDR3: TGCGCCAGCAGCCCCGACGGACAGCCCCGCTATGGCTACACCTTC.

This clone was observed a single time. The gene calls are TRBV19 and TRBJ1-3; D not certain. Trimming cost V 7 bases and J 2 bases, with 12 bases left between them. CDR3 length: 14 amino acids. Germline V gives CDR1 LNHDA, CDR2 SQIVND (reference sequence). The CDR3 loop is CASTPRSAGNTIYF. The DNA of the CDR3 is TGTGCCAGTACCCCGCGTTCCGCTGGAAACACCATATATTTT. Full variable domain (rest looked up from reference TRBV19 and TRBJ1-3): DGGITQSPKYLFRKEGQNVTLSCEQNLNHDAMYWYRQDPGQGLRLIYYSQIVNDFQKGDIAEGYSVSREKKESFPLTVTSAQKNPTAFYLCASTPRSAGNTIYFGEGSWLTVV.

The chain recombines TRBV28 with TRBJ2-5, with D possibly matching TRBD1 (7 bases). The CDR3 length is 14 residues. Germline CDR1 and CDR2: MDHEN and SYDVKM. Deletions cut 4 bases from V and 6 bases from J, with 15 bases between. CDR3 protein: CASSSQGEEKTQYF. CDR3 coding DNA: TGTGCCAGCAGTTCCCAGGGGGAGGAGAAGACCCAGTACTTC. The whole variable domain, filled in from reference TRBV28 and TRBJ2-5, reads DVKVTQSSRYLVKRTGEKVFLECVQDMDHENMFWYRQDPGLGLRLIYFSYDVKMKEKGDIPEGYSVSREKKERFSLILESASTNQTSMYLCASSSQGEEKTQYFGPGTRLLVL.

The chain uses TRBV6-1 and TRBJ2-5; TRBD2 agrees at 7 bases. The V gene end was trimmed by 1 base and the J gene end by 2 bases; junction bases not matched to a gene: 7. CDR1 is MNHNS, CDR2 SASEGT, per germline. The CDR3 is 16 residues long. CDR3 coding DNA: TGTGCCAGCAGTGAAGTGAGCGGGATTCGGCAAGAGACCCAGTACTTC. This translates into CASSEVSGIRQETQYF.

This clone showed up just once. The V call is TRBV7-9, the J call TRBJ2-1, with 12 bases that match TRBD1. CDR1 and CDR2 from the germline V gene are SEHNR and FQNEAQ (reference sequence). The V segment lost 6 bases and the J segment 7 bases; nucleotides outside the gene matches: 4. This CDR3 contains 14 residues. CDR3 bases: TGTGCCAGCAGACCGGGACAGGGGGCTAATGAGCAGTTCTTC. It encodes CASRPGQGANEQFF.

V gene TRBV6-5 combines with J gene TRBJ2-5; 8 nucleotides line up with TRBD1. The CDR3 is 14 residues long. V dropped 4 bases and J dropped 7; count of bases not matched to a gene: 8. Per germline, CDR1 MNHEY and CDR2 SVGAGI. In nucleotides, the CDR3 is TGTGCCAGCAGTTTGACAGGGGAAGAAGGGACCCAGTACTTC. Its protein is CASSLTGEEGTQYF.

The genes are TRBV6-2 or TRBV6-3 and TRBJ1-1; D is uncertain. V gave up 6 bases and J gave up 7 bases, with 9 bases separating them. Germline values: CDR1 MNHEY, CDR2 SVGEGT. This CDR3 region has 11 residues. The CDR3 DNA reads as TGTGCCAGCAGGCCTCCGGGTGAAGCTTTCTTT. Translation: CASRPPGEAFF.

The chain carries TRBV7-2 and TRBJ2-1, with 11 bases identical to TRBD2. CDR1 and CDR2 (germline): SGHTA, FQGNSA. CDR3 length equals 17 residues. Trimming cost V 2 bases and J 0 bases; bases outside gene matches: 3. CDR3 loop: CASSLRGLAVSYNEQFF. In DNA form, the CDR3 reads TGTGCCAGCAGCTTAAGGGGACTAGCGGTCTCCTACAATGAGCAGTTCTTC.